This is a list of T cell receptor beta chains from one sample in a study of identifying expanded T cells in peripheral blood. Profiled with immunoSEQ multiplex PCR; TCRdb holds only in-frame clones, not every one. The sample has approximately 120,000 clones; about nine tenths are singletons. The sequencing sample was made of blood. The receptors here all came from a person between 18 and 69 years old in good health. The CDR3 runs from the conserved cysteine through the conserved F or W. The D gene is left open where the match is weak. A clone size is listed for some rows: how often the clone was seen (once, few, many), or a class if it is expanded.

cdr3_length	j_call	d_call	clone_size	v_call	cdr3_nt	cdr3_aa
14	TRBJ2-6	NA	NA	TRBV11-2	TGTGCCAGCAGCCCCTCCACTGGGGCCAACGTCCTGACTTTC	CASSPSTGANVLTF
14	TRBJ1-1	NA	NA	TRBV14	TGTGCCAGCAGCCAAGCTCTGACCCCAGGGCAAGCTTTCTTT	CASSQALTPGQAFF
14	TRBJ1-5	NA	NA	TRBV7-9	TGTGCCAGCAGCTTAGGACAAACCCGTCAGCCCCAGCATTTT	CASSLGQTRQPQHF
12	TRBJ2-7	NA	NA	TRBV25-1	TGTGCCAGCAAGGACAGCTCCTACGAGCAGTACTTC	CASKDSSYEQYF
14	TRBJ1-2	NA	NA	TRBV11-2	TGTGCCAGCAGCTCCAGACAGGCCGAATATGGCTACACCTTC	CASSSRQAEYGYTF
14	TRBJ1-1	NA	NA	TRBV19	TGTGCCAGTAGTATCGACACAGCTAACACTGAAGCTTTCTTT	CASSIDTANTEAFF
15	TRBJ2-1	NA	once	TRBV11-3	TGTGCCAGCAGCTTACCGCAGGGTCCCTACAATGAGCAGTTCTTC	CASSLPQGPYNEQFF
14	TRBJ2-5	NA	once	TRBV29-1	TGCAGCGTTGAAGATTTTAACGGAAAAGAGACCCAGTACTTC	CSVEDFNGKETQYF
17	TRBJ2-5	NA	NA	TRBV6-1	TGTGCCAGCAGTGAGGGAACCCAACTAACCTACCAAGAGACCCAGTACTTC	CASSEGTQLTYQETQYF
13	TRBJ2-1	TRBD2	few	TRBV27	TGTGCCAGCAGTTTGGGACTAGGGGGTGAGCAGTTCTTC	CASSLGLGGEQFF
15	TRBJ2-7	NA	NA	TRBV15	TGTGCCACCAGCAGGGATTCGAGAGGCGTCTACGAGCAGTACTTC	CATSRDSRGVYEQYF
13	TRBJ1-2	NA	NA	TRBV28	TGTGCCAGCACAATGGGACTGGGCTATGGCTACACCTTC	CASTMGLGYGYTF
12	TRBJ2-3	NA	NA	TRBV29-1	TGCAGCGCCGCCTCTAGCACAGATACGCAGTATTTT	CSAASSTDTQYF
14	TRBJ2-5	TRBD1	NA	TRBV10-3	TGTGCCATCAGCCCGGGACAGGGAGGGGAGACCCAGTACTTC	CAISPGQGGETQYF
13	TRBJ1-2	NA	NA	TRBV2	TGTGCCAGCAAAATGCAGGGGCGTTCTGGCTACACCTTC	CASKMQGRSGYTF
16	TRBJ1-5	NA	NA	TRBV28	TGTGCCAGCAGTTTACCCCGTGGGGACCCTTATCAGCCCCAGCATTTT	CASSLPRGDPYQPQHF
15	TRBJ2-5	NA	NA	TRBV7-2	TGTGCCAGCAGCTTGTCGCCTCAGTACCAAGAGACCCAGTACTTC	CASSLSPQYQETQYF
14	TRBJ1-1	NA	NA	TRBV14	TGTGCCAGCAGCTTTGACAGCCTGAACACTGAAGCTTTCTTT	CASSFDSLNTEAFF
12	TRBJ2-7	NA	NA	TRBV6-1	TGTGCCAGCGGCGCTAGCTCCTACGAGCAGTACTTC	CASGASSYEQYF
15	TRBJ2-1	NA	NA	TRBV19	TGTGCCAGTAGGCGCCTCCTATCCTCCTACAATGAGCAGTTCTTC	CASRRLLSSYNEQFF
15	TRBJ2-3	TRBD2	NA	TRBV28	TGTGCCAGCAGTGGGACTAGCGGTAGCACAGATACGCAGTATTTT	CASSGTSGSTDTQYF
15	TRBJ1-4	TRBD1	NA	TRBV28	TGTGCCAGCAGTTTATGGGCAGGGGGTCTTGAAAAACTGTTTTTT	CASSLWAGGLEKLFF
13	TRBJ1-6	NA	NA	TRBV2	TGTGCCAGCAGATACAGGGTACTTTCACCCCTCCACTTT	CASRYRVLSPLHF
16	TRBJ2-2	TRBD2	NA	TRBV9	TGTGCCAGCAGCGTGGGAACTAGCGGGGGCTTCGGGGAGCTGTTTTTT	CASSVGTSGGFGELFF
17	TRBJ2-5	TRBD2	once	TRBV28	TGTGCCAGCAGTCTGCCGGGACTAGCGGGTTTCCAAGAGACCCAGTACTTC	CASSLPGLAGFQETQYF
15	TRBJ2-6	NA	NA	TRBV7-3	TGTGCCAGCAGCTTTTCGGGGGCTGGGGCCAACGTCCTGACTTTC	CASSFSGAGANVLTF
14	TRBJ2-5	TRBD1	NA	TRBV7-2	TGTGCCAGCAGCACCCGGACAGGGGAGGAGACCCAGTACTTC	CASSTRTGEETQYF
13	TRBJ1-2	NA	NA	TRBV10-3	TGTGCCATCACTTCAGGGGCGGGCTATGGCTACACCTTC	CAITSGAGYGYTF
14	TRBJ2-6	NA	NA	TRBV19	TGTGCCTCCTCAGTCTCTCCCGGGGCCAACGTCCTGACTTTC	CASSVSPGANVLTF